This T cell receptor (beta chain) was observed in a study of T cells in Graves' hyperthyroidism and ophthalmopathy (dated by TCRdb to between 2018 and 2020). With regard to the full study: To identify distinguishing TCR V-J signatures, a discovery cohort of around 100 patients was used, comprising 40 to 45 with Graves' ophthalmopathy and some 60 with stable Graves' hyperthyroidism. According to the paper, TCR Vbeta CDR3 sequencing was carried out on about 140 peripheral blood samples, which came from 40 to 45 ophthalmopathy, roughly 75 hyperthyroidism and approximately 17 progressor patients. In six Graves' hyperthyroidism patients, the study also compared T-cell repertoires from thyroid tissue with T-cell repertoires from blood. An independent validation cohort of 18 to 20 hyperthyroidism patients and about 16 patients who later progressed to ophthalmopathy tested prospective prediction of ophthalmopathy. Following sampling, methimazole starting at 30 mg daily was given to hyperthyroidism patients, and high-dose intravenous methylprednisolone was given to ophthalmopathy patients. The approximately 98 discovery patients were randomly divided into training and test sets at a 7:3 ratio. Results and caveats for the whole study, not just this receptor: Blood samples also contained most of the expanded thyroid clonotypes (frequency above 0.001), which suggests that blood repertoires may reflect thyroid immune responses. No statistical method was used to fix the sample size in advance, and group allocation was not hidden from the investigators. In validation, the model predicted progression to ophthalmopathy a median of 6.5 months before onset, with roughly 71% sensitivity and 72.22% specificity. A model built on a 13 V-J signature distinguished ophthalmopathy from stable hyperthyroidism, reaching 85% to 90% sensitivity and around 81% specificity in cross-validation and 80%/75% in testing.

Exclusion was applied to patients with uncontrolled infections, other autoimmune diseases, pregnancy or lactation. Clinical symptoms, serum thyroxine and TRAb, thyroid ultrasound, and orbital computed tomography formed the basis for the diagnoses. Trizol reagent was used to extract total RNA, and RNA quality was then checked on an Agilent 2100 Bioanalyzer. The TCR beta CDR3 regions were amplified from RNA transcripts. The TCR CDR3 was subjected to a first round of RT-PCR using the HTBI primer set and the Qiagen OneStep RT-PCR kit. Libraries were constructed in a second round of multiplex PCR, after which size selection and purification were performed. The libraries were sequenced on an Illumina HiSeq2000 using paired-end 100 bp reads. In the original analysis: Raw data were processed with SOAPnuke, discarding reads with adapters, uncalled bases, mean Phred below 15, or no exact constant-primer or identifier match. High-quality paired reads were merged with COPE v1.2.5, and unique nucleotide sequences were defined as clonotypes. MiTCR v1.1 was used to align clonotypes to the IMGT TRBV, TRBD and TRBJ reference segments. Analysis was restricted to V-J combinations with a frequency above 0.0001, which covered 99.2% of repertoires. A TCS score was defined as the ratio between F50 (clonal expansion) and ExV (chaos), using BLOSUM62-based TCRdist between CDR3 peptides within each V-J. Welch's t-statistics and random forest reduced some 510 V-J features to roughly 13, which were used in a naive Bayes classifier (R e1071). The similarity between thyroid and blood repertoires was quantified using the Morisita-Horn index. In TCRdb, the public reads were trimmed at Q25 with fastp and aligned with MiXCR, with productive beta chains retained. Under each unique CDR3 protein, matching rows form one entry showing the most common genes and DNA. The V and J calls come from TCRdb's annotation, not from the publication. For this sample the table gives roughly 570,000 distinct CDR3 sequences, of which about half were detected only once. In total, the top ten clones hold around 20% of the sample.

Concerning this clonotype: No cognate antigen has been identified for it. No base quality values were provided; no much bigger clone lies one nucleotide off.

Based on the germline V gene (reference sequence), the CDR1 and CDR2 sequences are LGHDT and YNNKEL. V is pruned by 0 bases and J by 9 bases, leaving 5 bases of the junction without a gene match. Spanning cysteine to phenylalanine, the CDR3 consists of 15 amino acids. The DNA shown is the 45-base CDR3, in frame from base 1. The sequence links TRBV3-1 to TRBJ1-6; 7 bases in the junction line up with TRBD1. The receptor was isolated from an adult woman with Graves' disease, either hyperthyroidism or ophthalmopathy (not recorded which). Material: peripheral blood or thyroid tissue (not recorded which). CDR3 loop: CASSQEAGGISPLHF. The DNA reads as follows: TGTGCCAGCAGCCAAGAAGCAGGGGGGATTTCACCCCTCCACTTT. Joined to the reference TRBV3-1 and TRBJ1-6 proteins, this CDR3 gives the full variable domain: DTAVSQTPKYLVTQMGNDKSIKCEQNLGHDTMYWYKQDSKKFLKIMFSYNNKELIINETVPNRFSPKSPDKAHLNLHINSLELGDSAVYFCASSQEAGGISPLHFGNGTRLTVT.